This T cell receptor (beta chain) was captured by sequencing in a study of shared T cell receptors in the human thymus (dated by TCRdb to about 2021). The study in broad terms: The study investigated the way shared, self-reactive T-cell receptor alpha chains are produced in the human thymus.

Libraries were built with the immunoSEQ multiplex PCR assay. Imported from immuneACCESS, the table was reduced by TCRdb to in-frame sequences with V and J called. These copies leave out some clones; in studies compared against another copy, an unresolved V gene accounts for under half, and the cause of the remainder is not known. Counted in this sample were roughly 500,000 clones; 70% to 80% of them appeared once. Clones ranked in the top ten supply about 0.012% of the sample. Of note for this clone: The antigen it binds to is not known. Base qualities are not at hand, and no much larger clone is one base apart.

The CDR3 holds 11 amino acids from the cysteine to the phenylalanine. Only CDR3 DNA is held: 33 bases, read in frame from base 1. CDR1 SNHLY and CDR2 FYNNEI were looked up in the germline V gene. V is pared back by 6 bases and J by 5 bases, with 8 bases lying between the germline termini. A further study also used this sample, focusing on human thymus T cells. As the second paper documents: The donors were immunologically healthy infants in Finland who had open corrective cardiac surgery for congenital heart defects. The thymus tissue came from surgical resects taken out during corrective cardiac surgery. V and J gene segment usage appeared biased in both thymic and peripheral blood repertoires. The related research found that thymic TCR repertoires overlapped highly between unrelated individuals. The study characterized TCR alpha and beta repertoires from fewer than 10 infant thymus samples and a few related peripheral blood samples. Donor ages ranged from about 7 to 250 days, and the cohort comprised about six male and two female infants. After being mechanically released from the tissue, thymocytes were kept at -70 degrees C in pellets of roughly 8.5-34 million cells. A QIAsymphony instrument was used to extract genomic DNA from the frozen cell pellets. The immunoSEQ multiplex PCR assay was used to amplify the TCRB and TCRAD loci from a standardized amount of quality-controlled genomic DNA. Amplicons spanned the V(D)J region at a length sufficient to cover the CDR3 and identify V and J genes. The amplicons were sequenced on an Illumina platform via the commercial immunoSEQ service. Corrections for primer bias and sequencing errors followed previously described methods, while TCRAD and TCRB definitions were based on the IMGT database. The repertoires were analysed using immunoSEQ Analyzer 3.0 and VDJTools for basic statistics, V/J segment usage, diversity estimates, rarefaction and pairwise overlap. To estimate diversity, the Chao1, ChaoE, Efron-Thisted, Shannon and inverse Simpson indices were applied, and diversity was also estimated on datasets down-sampled to the smallest sample. Repertoire overlap was determined by strict matching of CDR3 nucleotide sequence, V gene and J gene, and Jaccard-based multidimensional scaling clustering was applied. Thymus samples yielded on average around 800,000 unique TCRB clonotypes, compared with around 84,000 from blood samples.

The source is a boy in the first two years of life with a congenital heart defect. Donor details come from another sample of the same person, matched by shared clones. What was sequenced was thymocytes. This chain joins TRBV2 to TRBJ2-7; the D gene is not confidently resolved. The DNA reads as follows: TGTGCCAGCAGGCCCTGGCACGAGCAGTACTTC. Its product reads: CASRPWHEQYF.